A selection of T cell receptor beta chains follows, all from one sample in a study of shared clonotypes between healthy human individuals. Profiling relied on immunoSEQ multiplex PCR, and the TCRdb table lists in-frame clones only, not all of them. This sample has roughly 2.5 million clones, with approximately 92% found just once. The sample was naive CD4+ T cells sorted from blood. These receptors were taken from a man between 18 and 35 years old in good health. The CDR3 runs from the conserved cysteine through the conserved F or W. D genes are given only for firm matches. Clone size is not always given. Where it is, it says once, few, many or a class for expanded clones.

j_gene: TRBJ1-5; v_gene: TRBV6-5; d_gene: NA; abundance: NA; CDR3nt: TGTGCCAGCAGTCGGGAGAAAAATCAGCCCCAGCATTTT; CDR3aa: CASSREKNQPQHF
j_gene: TRBJ1-2; v_gene: TRBV7-9; d_gene: NA; abundance: once; CDR3nt: TGTGCCAGCAGCTCGGCTGCGAACTATGGCTACACCTTC; CDR3aa: CASSSAANYGYTF
j_gene: TRBJ1-2; v_gene: TRBV28; d_gene: NA; abundance: NA; CDR3nt: TGTGCCAGCAGATCTTCCGGGAGGGACTATGGCTACACCTTC; CDR3aa: CASRSSGRDYGYTF
j_gene: TRBJ2-2; v_gene: TRBV21-1; d_gene: NA; abundance: NA; CDR3nt: TGTGCCAGCAGCACCTGGACCACGTACGGGGAGCTGTTTTTT; CDR3aa: CASSTWTTYGELFF
j_gene: TRBJ2-5; v_gene: TRBV7-2; d_gene: NA; abundance: NA; CDR3nt: TGTGCCAGCAGCTTTAGGGACTCCCGGACGGGAGAGACCCAGTACTTC; CDR3aa: CASSFRDSRTGETQYF
j_gene: TRBJ2-2; v_gene: TRBV30; d_gene: TRBD1; abundance: NA; CDR3nt: TGTGCCTGTGGGACAGCGGCGAACACCGGGGAGCTGTTTTTT; CDR3aa: CACGTAANTGELFF
j_gene: TRBJ2-7; v_gene: TRBV4-3; d_gene: TRBD2; abundance: NA; CDR3nt: TGCGCCAGCAGCCCATTAGCGGGAGGGCCCTACGAGCAGTACTTC; CDR3aa: CASSPLAGGPYEQYF
j_gene: TRBJ1-2; v_gene: TRBV4-1; d_gene: NA; abundance: NA; CDR3nt: TGCGCCAGCAGCCAAGATTGGAGCGTTTACTATGGCTACACCTTC; CDR3aa: CASSQDWSVYYGYTF
j_gene: TRBJ1-2; v_gene: TRBV30; d_gene: NA; abundance: NA; CDR3nt: TGTGCCTGGAGTCCCCCAGGGTTTAACTATGGCTACACCTTC; CDR3aa: CAWSPPGFNYGYTF
j_gene: TRBJ1-5; v_gene: TRBV28; d_gene: NA; abundance: NA; CDR3nt: TGTGCCAGCAGTTTCCTGGATCGTGGTAATCAGCCCCAGCATTTT; CDR3aa: CASSFLDRGNQPQHF
j_gene: TRBJ2-5; v_gene: TRBV7-8; d_gene: NA; abundance: once; CDR3nt: TGTGCCAGCACCCCGCTGGGGCCCCAAGAGACCCAGTACTTC; CDR3aa: CASTPLGPQETQYF
j_gene: TRBJ2-7; v_gene: TRBV25-1; d_gene: NA; abundance: once; CDR3nt: TGTGCCAGCAACCTAGCAGGGGCAATGGACGAGCAGTACTTC; CDR3aa: CASNLAGAMDEQYF
j_gene: TRBJ2-7; v_gene: TRBV28; d_gene: TRBD1; abundance: NA; CDR3nt: TGTGCCAGCAGCCCCAAGCGACAGGGGCTAACTTACGAGCAGTACTTC; CDR3aa: CASSPKRQGLTYEQYF
j_gene: TRBJ2-6; v_gene: TRBV7-9; d_gene: NA; abundance: once; CDR3nt: TGTGCCAGCAGGCCTCGGACCTCTGGGGCCAACGTCCTGACTTTC; CDR3aa: CASRPRTSGANVLTF
j_gene: TRBJ1-2; v_gene: TRBV30; d_gene: NA; abundance: NA; CDR3nt: TGTGCCTGGAGTGTACACGGCGCCCGGCAGCTCTATGGCTACACCTTC; CDR3aa: CAWSVHGARQLYGYTF
j_gene: TRBJ2-7; v_gene: TRBV19; d_gene: NA; abundance: NA; CDR3nt: TGTGCCAGTAGTATCCTCGGACACCTCTACGAGCAGTACTTC; CDR3aa: CASSILGHLYEQYF
j_gene: TRBJ1-1; v_gene: TRBV7-2; d_gene: TRBD1; abundance: NA; CDR3nt: TGTGCCAGCAGCCAAGCCCCCGGGACAGCAGGAACTGAAGCTTTCTTT; CDR3aa: CASSQAPGTAGTEAFF
j_gene: TRBJ1-2; v_gene: TRBV9; d_gene: TRBD1; abundance: NA; CDR3nt: TGTGCCAGCAGCGTAGTGGAGGGGGCGGATGGCTACACCTTC; CDR3aa: CASSVVEGADGYTF
j_gene: TRBJ2-1; v_gene: TRBV19; d_gene: NA; abundance: NA; CDR3nt: TGTGCCAGTAGTATGATAGTACAGGGCAATGAGCAGTTCTTC; CDR3aa: CASSMIVQGNEQFF
j_gene: TRBJ2-7; v_gene: TRBV10-3; d_gene: NA; abundance: NA; CDR3nt: TGTGCCACCACCCCGGTTGCACAGGGTGGCTACGAGCAGTACTTC; CDR3aa: CATTPVAQGGYEQYF
j_gene: TRBJ2-7; v_gene: TRBV6-5; d_gene: NA; abundance: NA; CDR3nt: TGTGCCAGCAAAGGGTCCGGCGAGCAGTACTTC; CDR3aa: CASKGSGEQYF
j_gene: TRBJ1-1; v_gene: TRBV6-6; d_gene: NA; abundance: NA; CDR3nt: TGTGCCAGCAGTTTCGGACAGAAAAGCGGCCTCTTT; CDR3aa: CASSFGQKSGLF
j_gene: TRBJ1-1; v_gene: TRBV15; d_gene: NA; abundance: NA; CDR3nt: TGTGCCACCAGCAGAGATCGGGTTTCGAACACTGAAGCTTTCTTT; CDR3aa: CATSRDRVSNTEAFF
j_gene: TRBJ2-7; v_gene: TRBV19; d_gene: TRBD2; abundance: NA; CDR3nt: TGTGCCAGTAGTGGCACGGGGCTAGCGGGAGTTCGCGAGCAGTACTTC; CDR3aa: CASSGTGLAGVREQYF
j_gene: TRBJ2-1; v_gene: TRBV19; d_gene: TRBD1; abundance: NA; CDR3nt: TGTGCCAGTACTCTAACCGGGACAGGGTACAATGAGCAGTTCTTC; CDR3aa: CASTLTGTGYNEQFF
j_gene: TRBJ1-3; v_gene: TRBV10-1; d_gene: NA; abundance: once; CDR3nt: TGCGCCAACGCCCCGGGAGGCTCTGGAAACACCATATATTTT; CDR3aa: CANAPGGSGNTIYF
j_gene: TRBJ2-3; v_gene: TRBV5-1; d_gene: TRBD2; abundance: NA; CDR3nt: TGCGCCAGCAGCGCGACTAGCGGGGGGGCCCCAGATACGCAGTATTTT; CDR3aa: CASSATSGGAPDTQYF
j_gene: TRBJ1-5; v_gene: TRBV30; d_gene: NA; abundance: NA; CDR3nt: TGTGCCTGGAGTGGACAAGGGTGGGTGGGCAATCAGCCCCAGCATTTT; CDR3aa: CAWSGQGWVGNQPQHF
j_gene: TRBJ2-2; v_gene: TRBV18; d_gene: NA; abundance: NA; CDR3nt: TGTGCCAGCTCACCAACCGGGACGGGCAACACCGGGGAGCTGTTTTTT; CDR3aa: CASSPTGTGNTGELFF
j_gene: TRBJ1-1; v_gene: TRBV6-1; d_gene: NA; abundance: few; CDR3nt: TGTGCCAGCAGTGAAATTCCAGGGTACACTGAAGCTTTCTTT; CDR3aa: CASSEIPGYTEAFF
j_gene: TRBJ2-7; v_gene: TRBV25-1; d_gene: TRBD1; abundance: NA; CDR3nt: TGTGCCAGCAGAACAACAGGACAGGGCTACGAGCAGTACTTC; CDR3aa: CASRTTGQGYEQYF
j_gene: TRBJ2-7; v_gene: TRBV28; d_gene: TRBD2; abundance: NA; CDR3nt: TGTGCCAGCAGTCTCCCCGGGACTAGCGGGTCCTACGAGCAGTACTTC; CDR3aa: CASSLPGTSGSYEQYF
j_gene: TRBJ2-7; v_gene: TRBV28; d_gene: NA; abundance: NA; CDR3nt: TGTGCCAGCAGCCCCACGAGGACCTCCTACGAGCAGTACTTC; CDR3aa: CASSPTRTSYEQYF
j_gene: TRBJ2-2; v_gene: TRBV18; d_gene: NA; abundance: NA; CDR3nt: TGTGCCAGCTCACCGGAACAGGGAAACGCCCGGGAGCTGTTTTTT; CDR3aa: CASSPEQGNARELFF
j_gene: TRBJ1-4; v_gene: TRBV18; d_gene: NA; abundance: NA; CDR3nt: TGTGCCAGCTCACCCCGAGGGGGGGGCGGCGATGAAAAACTGTTTTTT; CDR3aa: CASSPRGGGGDEKLFF
j_gene: TRBJ2-1; v_gene: TRBV2; d_gene: NA; abundance: NA; CDR3nt: TGTGCCAGCAGCGCCGTCCACGGGGCCCTTGGCCCCATGAAGCAGTTCTTC; CDR3aa: CASSAVHGALGPMKQFF
j_gene: TRBJ1-1; v_gene: TRBV9; d_gene: NA; abundance: few; CDR3nt: TGTGCCAGCAGCGTAGACGGGAATACTGAAGCTTTCTTT; CDR3aa: CASSVDGNTEAFF
j_gene: TRBJ2-7; v_gene: TRBV19; d_gene: NA; abundance: NA; CDR3nt: TGTGCCAGTAGTATGGACCTTCCCCCCTACGAGCAGTACTTC; CDR3aa: CASSMDLPPYEQYF
j_gene: TRBJ1-5; v_gene: TRBV4-1; d_gene: TRBD1; abundance: NA; CDR3nt: TGCGCCAGCAGCCAGGAAGGGACAGGTGGGGGCAATCAGCCCCAGCATTTT; CDR3aa: CASSQEGTGGGNQPQHF
j_gene: TRBJ2-3; v_gene: TRBV4-3; d_gene: TRBD2; abundance: NA; CDR3nt: TGCGCCAGCAGCTATTACCACGGGACTAGCGGGAGGGTAAGCACAGATACGCAGTATTTT; CDR3aa: CASSYYHGTSGRVSTDTQYF
j_gene: TRBJ1-5; v_gene: TRBV30; d_gene: NA; abundance: NA; CDR3nt: TGTGCCTGGAGTGGACAGAGTAGCAATCAGCCCCAGCATTTT; CDR3aa: CAWSGQSSNQPQHF
j_gene: TRBJ2-7; v_gene: TRBV27; d_gene: NA; abundance: NA; CDR3nt: TGTGCCAGCAGCTTACTAGGGGGGAACTCCTACGAGCAGTACTTC; CDR3aa: CASSLLGGNSYEQYF
j_gene: TRBJ2-5; v_gene: TRBV5-4; d_gene: NA; abundance: NA; CDR3nt: TGTGCCAGCAGCTACAAGACAGCACAAGAGACCCAGTACTTC; CDR3aa: CASSYKTAQETQYF
j_gene: TRBJ1-2; v_gene: TRBV30; d_gene: TRBD1; abundance: NA; CDR3nt: TGTGCCTGGAGTGTAGGACAGGGGGCGGATGGCTACACCTTC; CDR3aa: CAWSVGQGADGYTF
j_gene: TRBJ2-5; v_gene: TRBV29-1; d_gene: TRBD1; abundance: NA; CDR3nt: TGCAGCGTTGATCAGGGGGCGGGAGAGACCCAGTACTTC; CDR3aa: CSVDQGAGETQYF
j_gene: TRBJ2-3; v_gene: TRBV10-3; d_gene: TRBD1; abundance: NA; CDR3nt: TGTGCCATCAGTGAGGGGACAGGGGGTACAGATACGCAGTATTTT; CDR3aa: CAISEGTGGTDTQYF
j_gene: TRBJ2-5; v_gene: TRBV19; d_gene: TRBD2; abundance: NA; CDR3nt: TGTGCCAGTAGTATAGGGTTCGGGGGGGCCCTTGAGACCCAGTACTTC; CDR3aa: CASSIGFGGALETQYF
j_gene: TRBJ2-5; v_gene: TRBV10-3; d_gene: NA; abundance: NA; CDR3nt: TGTGCCATCAGTAAGGACCTTGCGATCGAAGAGACCCAGTACTTC; CDR3aa: CAISKDLAIEETQYF
j_gene: TRBJ2-1; v_gene: TRBV6-1; d_gene: NA; abundance: NA; CDR3nt: TGTGCCAGCAGTCGAGCGGAGCAGGGGATCCATGAGCAGTTCTTC; CDR3aa: CASSRAEQGIHEQFF
j_gene: TRBJ2-1; v_gene: TRBV7-9; d_gene: NA; abundance: NA; CDR3nt: TGTGCCAGCAGCTCAAGGGTAGGCAGGGGGGTGAATGAGCAGTTCTTC; CDR3aa: CASSSRVGRGVNEQFF
j_gene: TRBJ1-2; v_gene: TRBV9; d_gene: NA; abundance: NA; CDR3nt: TGTGCCAGCACCTCAGGGGCCTTCCCAGTTAGCTACACCTTC; CDR3aa: CASTSGAFPVSYTF
j_gene: TRBJ1-5; v_gene: TRBV7-9; d_gene: NA; abundance: NA; CDR3nt: TGTGCCAGCAGCTTAAGTAGTGATCAGCCCCAGCATTTT; CDR3aa: CASSLSSDQPQHF
j_gene: TRBJ2-1; v_gene: TRBV15; d_gene: TRBD2; abundance: NA; CDR3nt: TGTGCCACCAGCAGAGATCCGCTGACTAGCGGGAGTATAGGGAATGAGCAGTTCTTC; CDR3aa: CATSRDPLTSGSIGNEQFF
j_gene: TRBJ1-3; v_gene: TRBV5-1; d_gene: NA; abundance: NA; CDR3nt: TGCGCCAGCAGCTCCGAGGGGTCCTCTGGAAACACCATATATTTT; CDR3aa: CASSSEGSSGNTIYF
j_gene: TRBJ2-1; v_gene: TRBV6-5; d_gene: NA; abundance: NA; CDR3nt: TGTGCCAGCAGTCAGGGGGGTGAGCAGTTCTTC; CDR3aa: CASSQGGEQFF